This T cell receptor (beta chain) was sequenced during a study of T cells in Graves' hyperthyroidism and ophthalmopathy. Study-wide points: Blood also showed most of the thyroid clonotypes that were expanded above 0.001. Patients with ophthalmopathy were separated from those with stable hyperthyroidism by a 13 V-J model.

Germline values: CDR1 LGHDT, CDR2 YNNKEL (reference sequence). Trimming took 4 bases from V and 5 from J; bases not matched to a gene: 6. The CDR3 is 15 amino acids. The TCR beta CDR3 regions underwent amplification using RNA transcripts as the source. Researchers ran a first-round RT-PCR on the TCR CDR3 using the HTBI primer set. TCRdb re-called the multiplex PCR reads through MiXCR, storing one row per CDR3 protein. The sample lists about 600,000 distinct CDR3 sequences, approximately 16% occurring once. This clonotype was detected only a few times. Its target is unknown. In the ophthalmopathy cohort, Clinical Activity Score was at least 3, NOSPECS grade at least 4, and duration under 3 months. Together with thyroid ultrasound, orbital computed tomography, serum thyroxine and TRAb, clinical symptoms were used for diagnoses.

The chain is built from TRBV3-1 and TRBJ2-5; 11 nucleotides align to TRBD2. This TCR was recovered from a woman in her forties with Graves' ophthalmopathy. Sequencing was done on a sample of blood. The DNA of the CDR3 is TGTGCCAGCAGCCCCCTAGCGGGGGGTTGGGAGACCCAGTACTTC. Translating gives CASSPLAGGWETQYF.